These 18 T cell receptor beta chains share one sample of origin, sequenced in a study of shared clonotypes between healthy human individuals. Libraries were prepared by immunoSEQ multiplex PCR; TCRdb keeps only in-frame clonotypes and omits some of them. Among some 1 million clones listed, under 80% were seen once. The sequencing input was memory CD4+ T cells sorted from blood. Documented subset: CD45RA-negative fraction. These receptors all stem from a young man in good health.

This clone showed up just a few times. The V gene is TRBV7-9, the J gene TRBJ2-3; 11 bases fit TRBD2. CDR1 is SEHNR, CDR2 FQNEAQ, per germline (reference sequence). CDR3 length: 16 amino acids. Unmatched junction bases numbered 3, after V lost 3 bases and J lost 1 base. This chain's CDR3 is CASSLGTSGRTDTQYF. Written as DNA, the CDR3 is TGTGCCAGCAGCTTGGGGACTAGCGGCCGCACAGATACGCAGTATTTT.

The rearrangement joins TRBV12-5 to TRBJ2-2; 8 nucleotides match TRBD2. This CDR3 is built from 15 residues. The V gene's germline CDR1 is LGHNT and CDR2 FRNRAP. V lost 2 bases to trimming and J lost 6 bases; unmatched junction nucleotides: 5. CDR3 in amino acids: CASGLRTSYPGELFF. For the CDR3, the DNA is TGTGCTAGTGGTTTGAGGACTAGCTATCCCGGGGAGCTGTTTTTT.

As to this clone: The identical CDR3 is also encoded by other nucleotide sequences in the sample. V usage is TRBV5-1 and J usage is TRBJ1-1; D may be TRBD1 (5 bases). Germline CDR1 reads SGHRS; CDR2 reads YFSETQ. Between the trimmed V and J ends, which lost 1 base and 2 bases, there was a span of 6 bases. This CDR3 has 13 residues. CDR3 sequence: CASSLRGNTEAFF. As DNA, the CDR3 is TGCGCCAGCAGCTTGAGGGGAAACACTGAAGCTTTCTTT.

The chain employs TRBV11-2 and TRBJ2-5; 10 bases match TRBD2. Looked up from germline, CDR1 is SGHAT and CDR2 is FQNNGV. The trim removed 4 bases at V and 0 bases at J, leaving 2 bases unmatched. The CDR3 is 15 amino acids. The CDR3 loop is CASSWSGRDQETQYF. As DNA, the CDR3 is TGTGCCAGCAGCTGGAGCGGGAGGGACCAAGAGACCCAGTACTTC.

For this clone: An end of the junction does not agree with germline; a read error may underlie this. The V gene is TRBV7-7, the J gene TRBJ2-5, with TRBD2 matching 10 bases. Looked up from germline, CDR1 is SSHAT and CDR2 is FNYEAQ (reference sequence). This CDR3 comprises 18 residues. Written as DNA, the CDR3 is TGTGCTAGCAGCCGGGTCCTTAGCGGGGGGTCCGCCCAAGAGACCCAGTACTTC. As protein: CASSRVLSGGSAQETQYF.

This clone has a handful of counts. This chain connects TRBV30 to TRBJ1-3; possible D gene TRBD1, 6 bases. The ends were cut back, 4 bases at V and 4 bases at J, with 8 bases in the middle. Per the germline V gene, CDR1 is GTSNPN and CDR2 is SVGIG (reference sequence). The CDR3 extends over 12 amino acids. CDR3 nucleotides: TGTGCCTGGAACAGGGAGGGAAACACCATATATTTT. Translated, it gives CAWNREGNTIYF.

This clone was counted between two and nine times. This chain links TRBV30 with TRBJ1-4; D unresolved. The CDR3 sequence is 12 residues long. V lost 0 bases to trimming and J lost 14 bases, with 13 bases between them. From germline, CDR1 is GTSNPN and CDR2 SVGIG (reference sequence). This CDR3 is CAWSVSKQPLFF. CDR3 bases: TGTGCCTGGAGTGTATCTAAACAGCCCCTGTTTTTT.

This chain connects TRBV5-1 to TRBJ1-2, with TRBD1 matching over 8 bases. This CDR3 comprises 14 residues. Germline CDR1 is SGHRS and CDR2 is YFSETQ. V lost 2 bases to trimming and J lost 7 bases; unmatched junction nucleotides: 7. The CDR3 sequence is CASSFMDRESGYTF. The CDR3 nucleotides are TGCGCCAGCAGCTTTATGGACAGGGAGTCTGGCTACACCTTC.

The chain joins TRBV18 to TRBJ1-2, with D possibly being TRBD1 (6 bases). Germline V CDR1 and CDR2: KGHSH, LQKENI. CDR3 size: 15 residues. V was clipped by 0 bases and J by 1 base, with 9 bases between them. Written as DNA, the CDR3 is TGTGCCAGCTCACCACCGACAGGTTTTAACTATGGCTACACCTTC. Protein product: CASSPPTGFNYGYTF.

This clone was seen only a few times. Other DNA sequences in the same sample also yield this CDR3. The chain is built from TRBV28 and TRBJ2-7; no firm D call. The ends were cut back, 3 bases at V and 6 bases at J, with 12 bases in the middle. The CDR3 has 13 residues. From germline, CDR1 is MDHEN and CDR2 SYDVKM. The CDR3 protein is CASSFPRTGEQYF. The CDR3 DNA reads TGTGCCAGCAGTTTCCCCCGTACCGGCGAGCAGTACTTC.

J is TRBJ1-6 and V is TRBV4-3; the D is unclear. This CDR3 is built from 17 residues. The V end was cut by 0 bases, the J end by 0 bases, with 9 bases between. Germline lookup yields CDR1 LGHNA and CDR2 YSLEER. CDR3 in amino acids: CASSQDLTSSYNSPLHF. The CDR3 bases are TGCGCCAGCAGCCAAGATCTGACCAGCTCCTATAATTCACCCCTCCACTTT.

The J gene is TRBJ1-5, the V gene TRBV18; D gene ambiguous. The CDR3 is 14 residues long. The germline CDR1 and CDR2 sequences are KGHSH and LQKENI. Trimming took off 3 bases at V and 3 bases at J, with 9 bases between the two ends. CDR3 loop: CASSPTYDNQPQHF. The CDR3 DNA sequence: TGTGCCAGCTCACCTACTTACGACAATCAGCCCCAGCATTTT.

The chain combines TRBV18 with TRBJ1-3; D is uncertain. V lost 3 bases and J lost 0, with 18 bases in between. Germline V lookup: CDR1 KGHSH, CDR2 LQKENI. The CDR3 totals 18 residues. CDR3 residues: CASSPLSRGAYSGNTIYF. CDR3 nucleotide sequence: TGTGCCAGCTCACCGTTATCGCGGGGAGCATACTCTGGAAACACCATATATTTT.

J is TRBJ2-1 and V is TRBV27; D not certain. Germline loops: CDR1 MNHEY, CDR2 SMNVEV (reference sequence). V lost 3 bases, J lost 0 bases, and 9 bases lay in between. The CDR3 is made up of 15 amino acids. In DNA, the CDR3 is TGTGCCAGCAGTTTGACTCCTTACTCCTACAATGAGCAGTTCTTC. Translated, it gives CASSLTPYSYNEQFF.

This clone was counted between two and nine times. This chain connects TRBV5-4 to TRBJ1-4; D is unresolved. V shed 0 bases and J shed 0 bases, with 9 bases lying between them. CDR1 and CDR2 from the germline V gene are SGHNT and YYREEE (reference sequence). CDR3 length equals 16 residues. The CDR3 loop is CASSLGPLTTNEKLFF. The CDR3 DNA follows: TGTGCCAGCAGCTTGGGGCCGCTGACAACTAATGAAAAACTGTTTTTT.

The V call is TRBV10-3, the J call TRBJ1-3, with no clear D. V was trimmed by 4 bases and J by 0 bases, leaving 13 bases between them. CDR3 length: 16 amino acids. CDR1 and CDR2 from the germline V gene are ENHRY and SYGVKD. CDR3 loop: CAISGQALSSGNTIYF. Written as DNA, the CDR3 is TGTGCCATCAGTGGGCAGGCGCTGAGCTCTGGAAACACCATATATTTT.

In this sample, this clone turned up a few times. This sequence joins TRBV5-1 and TRBJ1-5; 12 bases map to TRBD1. Trimming cost V 0 bases and J 6 bases; bases outside gene matches: 10. The germline V gene encodes CDR1 SGHRS and CDR2 YFSETQ. The CDR3 totals 18 residues. CDR3 coding DNA: TGCGCCAGCAGCTTGGTACCTCTTGGGACAGGGGGCGGTCAGCCCCAGCATTTT. Translated: CASSLVPLGTGGGQPQHF.

The CDR3 is CASSQDLPSISTDTQYF. The CDR3 coding sequence is TGCGCCAGCAGCCAAGACTTACCCTCTATCAGCACAGATACGCAGTATTTT. J is TRBJ2-3 and V is TRBV4-3; D remains unclear. CDR1 and CDR2 (germline): LGHNA, YSLEER. V dropped 0 bases and J dropped 0 bases, with 13 bases sitting between them. The CDR3 is 17 residues long.